This T cell receptor beta chain was documented in a study of CD8 T cells in Susac syndrome. Study conclusions and caveats: The study's TCR sequencing and HLA analysis covered a relatively small number of individuals, and the study acknowledged this.

CD8+ and CD4+ T cells from blood underwent TCR beta sequencing. The V and J ends lost 6 bases and 2 bases respectively, with 6 bases between them. Germline CDR1 reads SGHRS; CDR2 reads YFSETQ. The CDR3 is 13 residues long. Random hexamers were used to reverse transcribe 0.5 to 1 ug of RNA. TCR beta CDR3 was amplified by immunoSEQ multiplex PCR. This amplification extended across 54 Vbeta and 13 Jbeta segments. TCRdb itself ran the immunoSEQ multiplex PCR reads through MiXCR, one entry per CDR3 protein. The sample records about 250,000 distinct CDR3 sequences, around 93% being singletons. As concerns this clonotype: The antigen is unknown.

The V and J genes are TRBV5-1 and TRBJ2-6; D ambiguous. Sequencing input: CD4+ T cells from PBMCs. The receptor comes from a human donor with multiple sclerosis. CDR3 nucleotides: TGCGCCAGCAAGGTGGCTGGGGCCAACGTCCTGACTTTC. It yields the protein CASKVAGANVLTF.